Below, 15 T cell receptor beta chains from the same sample are listed, as sequenced in a study of early stage breast cancer tumors (dated by TCRdb to 2015 to 2018). Library preparation was by the immunoSEQ multiplex PCR assay. Imported from immuneACCESS, the table was reduced by TCRdb to in-frame sequences with V and J called. These copies leave out some clones; in studies compared against another copy, an unresolved V gene accounts for under half, and the cause of the remainder is not known. In this sample the table shows roughly 1,500 clones, 60% to 80% of which occur a single time. About 14% of the sample is held by the ten biggest clonotypes. Sequencing was performed on normal breast tissue next to the tumor. Receptors were obtained from a person aged 45 to 60 with breast cancer.

This chain connects TRBV10-1 to TRBJ1-5; no firm D call. This CDR3 has 12 residues. Trimming pared 3 bases from V and 0 bases from J, leaving 0 bases between. Germline V gene data show CDR1 as WNHNN and CDR2 as SYGVQD (reference sequence). This CDR3 reads CASSDSNQPQHF. DNA of the CDR3: TGCGCCAGCAGTGATAGCAATCAGCCCCAGCATTTT.

This chain links TRBV19 with TRBJ1-1, with 7 bases aligning to TRBD1. V lost 4 bases, J lost 8 bases, and 7 bases stayed unmatched. This CDR3 comprises 13 residues. Germline assignment: CDR1 LNHDA and CDR2 SQIVND (reference sequence). For the CDR3, the DNA is TGTGCCAGTAGTAAGGAGACAGGGACCGAAGCTTTCTTT. It translates to CASSKETGTEAFF. The variable domain in full, with the rest retrieved from reference TRBV19 and TRBJ1-1, is DGGITQSPKYLFRKEGQNVTLSCEQNLNHDAMYWYRQDPGQGLRLIYYSQIVNDFQKGDIAEGYSVSREKKESFPLTVTSAQKNPTAFYLCASSKETGTEAFFGQGTRLTVV.

The rearrangement uses TRBV12-5 and TRBJ2-1; TRBD2 agrees at 11 bases. Germline-derived CDR1 and CDR2 are LGHNT and FRNRAP. V trimming: 6 bases; J trimming: 8 bases; junction bases outside the gene matches: 9. The CDR3 sequence is 15 residues long. The CDR3 loop reads CASGLAGVIGDEQFF. The CDR3 bases are TGTGCTAGTGGACTAGCGGGAGTTATAGGTGATGAGCAGTTCTTC.

V usage is TRBV7-6 and J usage is TRBJ2-1; D is possibly TRBD1 (5 bases). CDR3 length: 15 amino acids. V was shortened by 1 base and J by 0 bases, with 7 bases between the two germline ends. Per germline, CDR1 SGHVS and CDR2 FNYEAQ. The chain's CDR3 is CASSLVDSSYNEQFF. The CDR3 coding sequence is TGTGCCAGCAGCTTAGTCGACAGCTCCTACAATGAGCAGTTCTTC. Full variable domain (rest looked up from reference TRBV7-6 and TRBJ2-1): GAGVSQSPRYKVTKRGQDVALRCDPISGHVSLYWYRQALGQGPEFLTYFNYEAQQDKSGLPNDRFSAERPEGSISTLTIQRTEQRDSAMYRCASSLVDSSYNEQFFGPGTRLTVL.

This clone was recorded a few times. This rearrangement joins TRBV11-3 to TRBJ2-7, with 12 bases fitting TRBD2. Trimming removed 5 bases from V and 4 bases from J; junction bases left unmatched: 12. The CDR3 consists of 17 residues. In germline, CDR1 is SGHNT, CDR2 YENEEA. CDR3 residues: CASSQKKTSGRRYEQYF. CDR3 nucleotide sequence: TGTGCCAGCAGCCAAAAAAAGACTAGCGGGAGAAGATACGAGCAGTACTTC.

The J gene is TRBJ2-1, the V gene TRBV28; D gene uncertain. There are 13 residues in the CDR3. Per germline, CDR1 MDHEN and CDR2 SYDVKM. Deletions cut 6 bases from V and 7 bases from J, with 13 bases between. The CDR3 loop is CASRNFGINEQFF. CDR3 DNA: TGTGCCAGCAGAAATTTCGGTATTAATGAGCAGTTCTTC.

The chain joins TRBV29-1 to TRBJ2-7; TRBD2 matches at 7 bases. The V segment lost 0 bases and the J segment 2 bases; nucleotides outside the gene matches: 16. This CDR3 has 18 amino acids. Germline-derived CDR1 and CDR2 are SQVTM and ANQGSEA. The CDR3 region has the DNA TGCAGCGTTGAAGATCCGGACCGGGAGGAATATTCGACCTACGAGCAGTACTTC. Its translation: CSVEDPDREEYSTYEQYF.

V gene TRBV19 combines with J gene TRBJ1-1, with a weak D call TRBD1 (5 bases). Germline V lookup: CDR1 LNHDA, CDR2 SQIVND (reference sequence). V was pared by 9 bases and J by 0 bases, with 14 bases between. The CDR3 contains 14 residues. CDR3 DNA sequence: TGTGCCAGCCGGGACGGGTACATGAACACTGAAGCTTTCTTT. It yields the protein CASRDGYMNTEAFF.

The chain carries TRBV5-1 and TRBJ1-1; TRBD1 agrees at 8 bases. This CDR3 has 15 residues. CDR1 and CDR2 (germline): SGHRS, YFSETQ. With V trimmed by 0 bases and J by 1 base, 2 bases remained unmatched. The CDR3 DNA reads TGCGCCAGCAGCTTGGAAGGACAGGGGAACACTGAAGCTTTCTTT. It codes for CASSLEGQGNTEAFF.

The V call is TRBV18, the J call TRBJ2-1; 7 nucleotides agree with TRBD2. This CDR3 contains 16 residues. Germline V gene lookup returns CDR1 KGHSH and CDR2 LQKENI. With V trimmed by 2 bases and J by 6 bases, 10 bases remained unmatched. The CDR3 bases are TGTGCCAGCTCACCAGCAGGCTCGACGGGGGGCAATGAGCAGTTCTTC. Translated, it gives CASSPAGSTGGNEQFF.

The J gene is TRBJ2-5, the V gene TRBV7-6; 14 bases match TRBD2. The CDR3 contains 15 residues. The germline V gene encodes CDR1 SGHVS and CDR2 FNYEAQ. The J segment lost 7 bases and the V segment lost 5 bases, leaving 6 bases of the junction unmatched. CDR3 DNA: TGTGCCAGCAGCCGGACTAGCGGGGGGTCGGGGACCCAGTACTTC. Its protein product is CASSRTSGGSGTQYF.

This clone occurred once. The chain uses TRBV6-5 and TRBJ1-2; 7 nucleotides line up with TRBD1. CDR3 length equals 13 residues. In germline, CDR1 is MNHEY, CDR2 SVGAGI. With 3 bases clipped from V and 4 bases from J, the junction kept 2 bases outside the gene matches. In nucleotides, the CDR3 is TGTGCCAGCAGTTATCAGGGGGGCTATGGCTACACCTTC. This gives the protein CASSYQGGYGYTF.

This rearrangement joins TRBV19 to TRBJ2-7; D is ambiguous. V lost 1 base, J lost 0 bases, and 10 bases lay in between. This CDR3 has 15 residues. The germline CDR1 and CDR2 sequences are LNHDA and SQIVND (reference sequence). This CDR3 is CASSIAWGNSYEQYF. CDR3 nucleotides: TGTGCCAGTAGTATAGCTTGGGGAAACTCCTACGAGCAGTACTTC.

The chain uses TRBV2 and TRBJ2-7; TRBD1 aligns across 10 bases. The germline gives CDR1 SNHLY, CDR2 FYNNEI. V dropped 8 bases and J dropped 0; count of bases not matched to a gene: 4. The CDR3 is 14 residues long. CDR3 loop: CASGGQGSSYEQYF. CDR3 in DNA: TGTGCCAGCGGGGGACAGGGGAGCTCCTACGAGCAGTACTTC.

This clone has only a few counts. This chain joins TRBV28 and TRBJ2-7; D perhaps matches TRBD2 (5 bases). Germline loops: CDR1 MDHEN, CDR2 SYDVKM. V was clipped by 10 bases and J by 1 base, with 11 bases between them. This CDR3 has 12 amino acids. The CDR3 region is CATRGQSYEQYF. CDR3 in DNA: TGTGCCACTCGCGGGCAGTCCTACGAGCAGTACTTC.